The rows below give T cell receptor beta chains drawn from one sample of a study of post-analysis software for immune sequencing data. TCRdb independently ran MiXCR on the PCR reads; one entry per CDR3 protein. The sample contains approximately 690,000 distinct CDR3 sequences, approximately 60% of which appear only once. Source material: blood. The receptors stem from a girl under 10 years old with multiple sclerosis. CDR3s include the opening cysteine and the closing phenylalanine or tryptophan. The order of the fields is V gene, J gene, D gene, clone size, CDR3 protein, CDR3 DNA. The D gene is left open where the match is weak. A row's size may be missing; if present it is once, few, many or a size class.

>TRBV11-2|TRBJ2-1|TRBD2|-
CASSPPGLAYNEQFF
TGTGCCAGCAGCCCTCCGGGACTAGCCTACAATGAGCAGTTCTTC
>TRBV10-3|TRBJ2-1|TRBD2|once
CAISEGTRDYNEQFF
TGTGCCATCAGTGAGGGGACTAGAGACTACAATGAGCAGTTCTTC
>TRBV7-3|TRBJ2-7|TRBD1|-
CASSQDRDHEQYF
TGTGCCAGCAGCCAAGACAGGGACCACGAGCAGTACTTC
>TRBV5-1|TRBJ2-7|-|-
CASSPWGQGTYEQYF
TGCGCCAGCAGCCCCTGGGGTCAGGGGACCTACGAGCAGTACTTC
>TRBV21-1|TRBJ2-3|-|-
CASSKERFTQYF
TGTGCCAGCAGCAAAGAAAGGTTTACGCAGTATTTT
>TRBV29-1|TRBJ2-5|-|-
CSVEEGIYEQYF
TGCAGCGTTGAAGAGGGGATTTATGAGCAGTACTTC
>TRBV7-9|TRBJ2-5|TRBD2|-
CASSLRAGLAKQETQYF
TGTGCCAGCAGCCTCAGAGCGGGACTAGCGAAACAAGAGACCCAGTACTTC
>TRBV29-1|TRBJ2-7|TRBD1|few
CSAATGSGSYEQYF
TGCAGCGCCGCGACAGGGTCTGGATCCTACGAGCAGTACTTC
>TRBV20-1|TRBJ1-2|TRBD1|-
CSGPTGDGGYTF
TGCAGTGGCCCGACAGGGGACGGTGGCTACACCTTC
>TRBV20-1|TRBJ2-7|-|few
CSARGTGLSSYEQYF
TGCAGTGCTAGGGGTACAGGGCTAAGCTCCTACGAGCAGTACTTC
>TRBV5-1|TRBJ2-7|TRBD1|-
CASSTGQGYEQYF
TGTGCCAGCAGCACCGGACAGGGCTACGAGCAGTACTTC
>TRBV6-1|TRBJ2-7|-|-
CASSEVGSYEQYF
TGTGCCAGCAGTGAAGTGGGATCCTACGAGCAGTACTTC
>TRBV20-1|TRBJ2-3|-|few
CSAAARGESDTQYF
TGCAGTGCCGCTGCGAGGGGAGAATCAGATACGCAGTATTTT
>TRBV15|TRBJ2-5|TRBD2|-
CATSRGLAEAVGETQYF
TGTGCCACCAGCAGGGGACTAGCGGAGGCAGTAGGAGAGACCCAGTACTTC
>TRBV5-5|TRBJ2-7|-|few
CASSLKARDSYEQYF
TGTGCCAGCAGCTTGAAGGCCAGGGATTCCTACGAGCAGTACTTC
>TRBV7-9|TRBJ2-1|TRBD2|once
CASSSGLANEQFF
TGTGCCAGCAGTTCGGGACTAGCTAATGAGCAGTTCTTC
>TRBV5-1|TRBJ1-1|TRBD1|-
CASSYTPGQGTEAFF
TGCGCCAGCAGCTACACTCCGGGACAGGGGACTGAAGCTTTCTTT
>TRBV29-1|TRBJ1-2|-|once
CSVALGGGGTGYTF
TGCAGCGTTGCTCTGGGGGGCGGTGGTACTGGCTACACCTTC
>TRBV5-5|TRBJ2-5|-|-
CASSPLAGWDEQYF
TGTGCCAGCAGCCCGCTGGCAGGGTGGGATGAGCAGTACTTC
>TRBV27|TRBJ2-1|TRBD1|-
CASSFGTGAGNEQFF
TGTGCCAGCAGTTTCGGGACAGGGGCCGGGAATGAGCAGTTCTTC
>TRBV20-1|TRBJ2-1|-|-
CSAEDTYNEQFF
TGCAGTGCTGAGGACACCTACAATGAGCAGTTCTTC
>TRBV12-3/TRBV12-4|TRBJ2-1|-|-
CASTWDISYNEQFF
TGTGCCAGCACCTGGGACATCTCCTACAATGAGCAGTTCTTC
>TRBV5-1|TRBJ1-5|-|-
CASSSEGLGQPQHF
TGCGCCAGCAGCTCGGAAGGCCTGGGTCAGCCCCAGCATTTT
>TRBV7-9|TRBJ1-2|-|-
CASSSGSGTAYGYTF
TGTGCCAGCAGCTCCGGGTCCGGGACCGCCTATGGCTACACCTTC
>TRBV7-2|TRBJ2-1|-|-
CASSPKHEQFF
TGTGCCAGCAGCCCTAAACATGAGCAGTTCTTC
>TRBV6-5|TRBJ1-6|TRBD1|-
CASSDTGGESSPLHF
TGTGCCAGCAGTGATACAGGGGGCGAGAGTTCACCCCTCCACTTT
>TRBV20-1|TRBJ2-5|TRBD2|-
CSARGSGRETQYF
TGCAGTGCTAGAGGGAGCGGGAGAGAGACCCAGTACTTC
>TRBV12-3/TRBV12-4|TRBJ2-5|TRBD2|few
CASSLVGGGVQETQYF
TGTGCCAGCAGTTTAGTCGGGGGGGGAGTCCAAGAGACCCAGTACTTC